This T cell receptor beta chain stems from a study of early T cells in non-severe SARS-CoV-2 infection. Study details: Investigators sequenced bulk RNA drawn from unsorted whole blood, and chains remained unpaired.

Study results and caveats: Matches to VDJdb favored anti-spike CD8 responses and missed private and CD4 specificities.

Researchers tagged individual cDNA molecules with unique molecular identifiers. Each CDR3 protein gets one entry after TCRdb re-called the 5' RACE reads with MiXCR. The data show about 63,000 distinct CDR3 sequences, with over 10% seen just once and approximately 4.6% held by the top ten. Germline loops: CDR1 MGHRA, CDR2 YSYEKL. Trimming took off 0 bases at V and 7 bases at J, with 22 bases between the two ends. CDR3 length equals 18 residues. This clonotype was picked up a small number of times. Its specificity is unknown. The sequence was obtained from an adult who was a healthcare worker with PCR-confirmed SARS-CoV-2 infection or an uninfected control (not recorded which). This chain links TRBV4-1 with TRBJ2-1, with D perhaps matching TRBD2 (6 bases). Specimen: whole blood. Here the CDR3 reads CASSQDQAGTGVLNEQFF. The DNA of the CDR3 is TGCGCCAGCAGCCAAGATCAGGCCGGGACGGGGGTTCTGAATGAGCAGTTCTTC.